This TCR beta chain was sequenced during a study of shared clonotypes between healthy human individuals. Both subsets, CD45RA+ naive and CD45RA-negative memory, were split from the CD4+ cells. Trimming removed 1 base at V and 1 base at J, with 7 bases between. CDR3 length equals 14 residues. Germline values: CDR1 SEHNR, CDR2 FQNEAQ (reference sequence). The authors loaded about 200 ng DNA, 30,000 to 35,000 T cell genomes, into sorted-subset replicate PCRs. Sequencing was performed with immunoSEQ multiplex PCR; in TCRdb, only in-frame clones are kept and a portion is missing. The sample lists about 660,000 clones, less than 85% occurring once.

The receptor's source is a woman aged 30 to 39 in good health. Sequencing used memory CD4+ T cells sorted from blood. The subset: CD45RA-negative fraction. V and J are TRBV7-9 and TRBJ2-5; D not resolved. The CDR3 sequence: CASSLVVSQETQYF. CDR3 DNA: TGTGCCAGCAGCTTAGTGGTCAGCCAAGAGACCCAGTACTTC.